These 27 T cell receptor beta chains were sequenced from one sample in a study of T cell repertoires in cytomegalovirus infection. TCRdb re-analysed the reads in MiXCR, keeping a single row per CDR3 protein. This repertoire shows roughly 760,000 distinct CDR3 sequences, 35% found once; its top ten account for 2.8%. Sequencing was performed on PBMCs. These receptors all come from a human donor in good health (CMV status not recorded). Some clones in this sample may be carry-over from other donors' samples.

This clonotype was observed a handful of times. V gene TRBV11-3 combines with J gene TRBJ1-3; D is unresolved. Trimming pared 5 bases from V and 9 bases from J, leaving 11 bases between. The germline CDR1 and CDR2 sequences are SGHNT and YENEEA. CDR3 length: 12 amino acids. The CDR3 protein is CASSPDSGTIYF. The CDR3 DNA follows: TGTGCCAGCAGCCCGGACTCGGGCACCATATATTTT. The full variable domain, completed using reference TRBV11-3 and TRBJ1-3, is EAGVVQSPRYKIIEKKQPVAFWCNPISGHNTLYWYLQNLGQGPELLIRYENEEAVDDSQLPKDRFSAERLKGVDSTLKIQPAELGDSAVYLCASSPDSGTIYFGEGSWLTVV.

This clonotype was detected a few times. The chain recombines TRBV10-3 with TRBJ2-3; D uncertain. Germline values: CDR1 ENHRY, CDR2 SYGVKD. This CDR3 has 13 amino acids. With 0 bases removed from V and 5 bases from J, the gap between germline ends came to 6 bases. CDR3 DNA sequence: TGTGCCATCAGTGAGTCGACTGGAGATACGCAGTATTTT. It translates to CAISESTGDTQYF.

The chain carries TRBV7-2 and TRBJ2-3; 10 bases align to TRBD2. The CDR3 is 17 amino acids. Germline trimming cut 1 base from V and 4 bases from J; bases unmatched to any gene: 8. Per germline, CDR1 SGHTA and CDR2 FQGNSA. This CDR3 reads CASSLGLGTSDADTQYF. The CDR3, as DNA: TGTGCCAGCAGCTTAGGTCTCGGGACTAGCGACGCAGATACGCAGTATTTT.

In its sample, this clonotype was seen a few times. Germline and junction disagree at one end, which may indicate a read error. V usage is TRBV7-6 and J usage is TRBJ2-5; D not certain. This CDR3 contains 13 residues. Per the germline V gene, CDR1 is SGHVS and CDR2 is FNYEAQ. The CDR3 is CASSPEYQETQYF. CDR3 DNA: TGTGCTAGCAGCCCCGAGTACCAAGAGACCCAGTACTTC.

The table lists this clonotype with a few counts. The rearrangement uses TRBV27 and TRBJ1-2; a weak D match, TRBD1 (6 bases). The CDR3 consists of 14 residues. Germline-derived CDR1 and CDR2 are MNHEY and SMNVEV (reference sequence). The ends were cut back, 2 bases at V and 3 bases at J, with 10 bases in the middle. The CDR3: CASSLTGSDYGYTF. The CDR3 DNA sequence: TGTGCCAGCAGTTTAACAGGGTCAGACTATGGCTACACCTTC.

There are many counts of this clonotype. This chain links TRBV7-2 with TRBJ1-5; no firm D call. Germline V gene lookup returns CDR1 SGHTA and CDR2 FQGNSA. V gave up 1 base and J gave up 6 bases, with 4 bases separating them. The CDR3 is made up of 12 amino acids. The CDR3 loop reads CASSLDGQPQHF. In nucleotides, the CDR3 is TGTGCCAGCAGCTTAGACGGTCAGCCCCAGCATTTT.

This sequence joins TRBV28 and TRBJ1-2; D might be TRBD1 (5 bases). This CDR3 is 13 amino acids long. Deletions cut 8 bases from V and 4 bases from J, with 14 bases between. Germline CDR1 reads MDHEN; CDR2 reads SYDVKM. The CDR3 DNA sequence: TGTGCCAGCTCGGGACCGATACCCTATGGCTACACCTTC. Translated: CASSGPIPYGYTF.

This clonotype has just a few counts. This chain connects TRBV28 to TRBJ2-2; 8 positions match TRBD1. The V gene's germline CDR1 is MDHEN and CDR2 SYDVKM. CDR3 length: 16 amino acids. Trimming at V came to 7 bases and at J to 1 base, leaving 8 bases not matched to a gene. The CDR3 region has the DNA TGTGCCAGCACCCTTGGGGACAGGAGGAACACCGGGGAGCTGTTTTTT. Its translation is CASTLGDRRNTGELFF.

This chain joins TRBV27 and TRBJ2-7; D ambiguous. The CDR3 is 15 amino acids. V was clipped by 6 bases and J by 2 bases, with 17 bases between them. Per the germline V gene, CDR1 is MNHEY and CDR2 is SMNVEV (reference sequence). CDR3 bases: TGTGCCAGCAGGAAACCCGGGTCCCCGACCTACGAGCAGTACTTC. Its translation: CASRKPGSPTYEQYF.

The V and J genes are TRBV11-2 and TRBJ1-5; D call uncertain. The CDR3 covers 15 residues. The ends were cut back, 4 bases at V and 2 bases at J, with 12 bases in the middle. Per germline, CDR1 SGHAT and CDR2 FQNNGV. CDR3 protein: CASSSGPDGNQPQHF. CDR3 DNA sequence: TGTGCCAGCAGCTCCGGGCCAGATGGCAATCAGCCCCAGCATTTT.

Notes on this clonotype: With a much larger clone just one base away, this may be a read error. This chain joins TRBV28 and TRBJ2-7, with D possibly TRBD2 on 5 matching bases. Germline CDR1 and CDR2: MDHEN and SYDVKM. This CDR3 has 13 amino acids. CDR3 nucleotides: TGTGCCAGCAACCTATCCGACCGGGAACCAACCTCCTTC. Translating gives CASNLSDREPTSF.

This clonotype has just a few counts. This rearrangement joins TRBV28 to TRBJ1-1, with D uncertain. Germline V lookup: CDR1 MDHEN, CDR2 SYDVKM. Trimming removed 7 bases at V and 7 bases at J, with 19 bases between. There are 14 residues in the CDR3. CDR3 protein: CASTQVGGWGEAFF. The CDR3 nucleotides are TGTGCCAGCACTCAAGTGGGCGGCTGGGGTGAAGCTTTCTTT.

Comments on this clonotype: At one end, the junction sequence differs from germline, possibly due to a read error. The chain uses TRBV6-4 and TRBJ2-1; D is possibly TRBD2 (5 bases). The CDR3 spans 15 residues. Germline V lookup: CDR1 MRHNA, CDR2 SNTAGT. The CDR3 nucleotides are TGTGACAGCAGTGACGGAGGCGGCACCTACAATGAGCAGTTCTTC. Encoded protein: CDSSDGGGTYNEQFF.

The chain carries TRBV12-3 or TRBV12-4 and TRBJ1-1; D not resolved. The CDR3 sequence is 14 residues long. Deletions cut 3 bases from V and 6 bases from J, with 14 bases between. The CDR3, as DNA: TGTGCCAGCAGTTTCTTTCGCCCCGACGCTGAAGCTTTCTTT. Amino acids: CASSFFRPDAEAFF.

V is TRBV19 and J is TRBJ2-3; D possibly corresponds to TRBD2 (6 bases). The CDR3 has 14 residues. Germline V gene data show CDR1 as LNHDA and CDR2 as SQIVND (reference sequence). V gave up 1 base and J gave up 4 bases, with 9 bases separating them. This CDR3 reads CASSIGGGPDTQYF. CDR3 nucleotides: TGTGCCAGTAGTATAGGCGGAGGGCCAGATACGCAGTATTTT.

This clonotype was counted between two and nine times. The chain links TRBV6-2 or TRBV6-3 to TRBJ2-1; 12 bases agree with TRBD2. The CDR3 covers 17 residues. The V and J ends lost 2 bases and 5 bases, in that order; junction bases with no gene match: 7. Germline-derived CDR1 and CDR2 are MNHEY and SVGEGT. CDR3: CASSYPDGLAGNNEQFF. In DNA form, the CDR3 reads TGTGCCAGCAGTTACCCCGATGGACTAGCGGGAAACAATGAGCAGTTCTTC.

The chain is built from TRBV7-9 and TRBJ2-1; D gene ambiguous. V was shortened by 0 bases and J by 12 bases, with 18 bases between the two germline ends. Germline V lookup: CDR1 SEHNR, CDR2 FQNEAQ (reference sequence). The CDR3 has 15 amino acids. The CDR3 region is CASSLAGPVSGRQFF. The CDR3 coding sequence is TGTGCCAGCAGCTTAGCAGGGCCCGTTTCTGGTCGGCAGTTCTTC.

This clonotype was seen only a few times. J is TRBJ2-1 and V is TRBV28; the match to TRBD1 covers 10 bases. The CDR3 totals 16 residues. Unmatched junction bases numbered 6, after V lost 5 bases and J lost 2 bases. Germline values: CDR1 MDHEN, CDR2 SYDVKM. Here the CDR3 reads CASSVTGQGTYNEQFF. The CDR3 region has the DNA TGTGCCAGCAGTGTAACGGGACAGGGGACCTACAATGAGCAGTTCTTC.

The J gene is TRBJ1-1, the V gene TRBV28; TRBD1 might be the D (6 bases). CDR1 is MDHEN, CDR2 SYDVKM, per germline. V dropped 8 bases and J dropped 4 bases, with 14 bases sitting between them. The CDR3 extends over 13 amino acids. The CDR3 loop is CASGGALVTEAFF. The CDR3 region has the DNA TGTGCCAGCGGGGGGGCCTTGGTCACTGAAGCTTTCTTT.

This clonotype has a count of ten or more. The genes are TRBV5-1 and TRBJ2-1; the D gene is possibly TRBD2 (6 bases). The germline V gene encodes CDR1 SGHRS and CDR2 YFSETQ. This CDR3 is built from 15 residues. V gave up 1 base and J gave up 4 bases, with 12 bases separating them. The chain's CDR3 is CASSLSRAGYNEQFF. DNA of the CDR3: TGCGCCAGCAGCTTGTCTAGAGCGGGTTACAATGAGCAGTTCTTC.

V gene TRBV12-3 or TRBV12-4 combines with J gene TRBJ1-2; D call uncertain. This CDR3 region has 15 residues. V gave up 3 bases and J gave up 4 bases, with 15 bases separating them. CDR3 in amino acids: CASSFRTGTSYGYTF. The DNA for the CDR3 is TGTGCCAGCAGTTTCCGGACTGGTACAAGCTATGGCTACACCTTC.

This clonotype was picked up a small number of times. CDR3 in DNA: TGTGCCAGCAGTTTATGGGGGGGAGGCGGGAACACTGAAGCTTTCTTT. This gives the protein CASSLWGGGGNTEAFF. The chain has TRBV28 and TRBJ1-1; a possible D gene is TRBD1 (5 bases). The CDR3 contains 16 residues. The germline V gene encodes CDR1 MDHEN and CDR2 SYDVKM. V shed 0 bases and J shed 1 base, with 12 bases lying between them. The variable domain in full, completed from reference TRBV28 and TRBJ1-1, reads DVKVTQSSRYLVKRTGEKVFLECVQDMDHENMFWYRQDPGLGLRLIYFSYDVKMKEKGDIPEGYSVSREKKERFSLILESASTNQTSMYLCASSLWGGGGNTEAFFGQGTRLTVV.

The chain has TRBV2 and TRBJ2-3; perhaps D is TRBD1 or TRBD2 (6 bases each). There are 16 residues in the CDR3. With 6 bases removed from V and 6 bases from J, the gap between germline ends came to 22 bases. Looked up from germline, CDR1 is SNHLY and CDR2 is FYNNEI. CDR3 protein: CASRPDSGGRGDTQYF. CDR3 in DNA: TGTGCCAGCAGACCCGACTCCGGGGGCCGGGGGGATACGCAGTATTTT.

The table lists this clonotype with a few counts. The V call is TRBV10-3, the J call TRBJ1-3; no clear D. Trimming removed 3 bases at V and 1 base at J, with 16 bases between. The CDR3 runs to 17 residues. CDR1 is ENHRY and CDR2 is SYGVKD in the germline V gene. In DNA form, the CDR3 reads TGTGCCATCAGTGAATCGGGCAGTTTAACATCTGGAAACACCATATATTTT. Protein product: CAISESGSLTSGNTIYF.

This clonotype has only a few counts. V usage is TRBV19 and J usage is TRBJ1-5, with D perhaps TRBD1 (5 bases). The CDR3 has 13 residues. Germline lookup yields CDR1 LNHDA and CDR2 SQIVND (reference sequence). Trimming stripped 7 bases from V and 5 bases from J, with 12 bases between. CDR3 amino acids: CASKEGPHQPQHF. Written as DNA, the CDR3 is TGTGCCAGTAAGGAGGGGCCCCATCAGCCCCAGCATTTT.

This clonotype was detected only a few times. The chain combines TRBV12-3 or TRBV12-4 with TRBJ1-1; 7 nucleotides match TRBD1. With 3 bases clipped from V and 4 bases from J, the junction kept 5 bases outside the gene matches. This CDR3 has 14 amino acids. The CDR3 reads CASSFDRVGTEAFF. The CDR3 nucleotides are TGTGCCAGCAGTTTCGACAGGGTGGGCACTGAAGCTTTCTTT.

The CDR3 loop is CASSLPGQGGSYEQYF. CDR3 DNA: TGTGCCAGCAGCTTACCAGGACAGGGGGGTTCCTACGAGCAGTACTTC. This chain joins TRBV5-6 and TRBJ2-7; 10 bases align to TRBD1. Germline V CDR1 and CDR2: SGHDT, YYEEEE. V shed 2 bases and J 1 base; nucleotides not matched to a gene: 6. This CDR3 spans 16 amino acids.